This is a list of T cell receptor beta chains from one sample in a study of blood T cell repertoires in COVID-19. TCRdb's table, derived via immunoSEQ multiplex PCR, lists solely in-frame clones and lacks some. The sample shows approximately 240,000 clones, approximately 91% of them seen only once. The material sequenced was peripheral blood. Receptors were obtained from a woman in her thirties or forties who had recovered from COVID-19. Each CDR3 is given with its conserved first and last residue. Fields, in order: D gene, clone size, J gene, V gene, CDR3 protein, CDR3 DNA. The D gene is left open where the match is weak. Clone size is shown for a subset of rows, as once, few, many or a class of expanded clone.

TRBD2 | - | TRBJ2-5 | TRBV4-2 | CASSPGTSGSPQETQYF | TGTGCCAGCAGCCCCGGGACTAGCGGGAGTCCCCAAGAGACCCAGTACTTC
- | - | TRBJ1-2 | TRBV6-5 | CASSYDTGPLYGYTF | TGTGCCAGCAGTTACGATACAGGGCCCCTTTATGGCTACACCTTC
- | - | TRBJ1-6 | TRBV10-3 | CAISNSDRSPYNSPLHF | TGTGCCATCAGCAACTCGGACAGAAGCCCCTATAATTCACCCCTCCACTTT
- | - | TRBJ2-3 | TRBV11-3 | CASSLGSRIMGDTQYF | TGTGCCAGCAGCTTAGGTTCTAGGATAATGGGAGATACGCAGTATTTT
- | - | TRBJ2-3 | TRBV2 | CASSSRGWASTDTQYF | TGTGCCAGCAGTAGTAGGGGGTGGGCTAGCACAGATACGCAGTATTTT
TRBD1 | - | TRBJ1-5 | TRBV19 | CASSPDRSNQPQHF | TGTGCCAGTAGTCCGGACAGGAGCAATCAGCCCCAGCATTTT
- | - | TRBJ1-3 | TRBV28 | CASSLRGGSGNTIYF | TGTGCCAGCAGTTTACGGGGGGGCAGTGGAAACACCATATATTTT
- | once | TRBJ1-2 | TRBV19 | CASSNQGSNGYTF | TGTGCCAGTAGTAACCAGGGGTCGAATGGCTACACCTTC
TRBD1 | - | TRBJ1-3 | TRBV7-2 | CASSRQAQGGNTIYF | TGTGCCAGCAGCCGTCAGGCACAGGGGGGAAACACCATATATTTT
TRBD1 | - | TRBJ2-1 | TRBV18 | CASSRDRVMSNEQFF | TGTGCCAGCTCACGGGACAGGGTTATGAGTAATGAGCAGTTCTTC
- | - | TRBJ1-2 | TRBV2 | CASSEGRGFGGGYTF | TGTGCCAGCAGTGAAGGTCGGGGGTTTGGGGGTGGCTACACCTTC
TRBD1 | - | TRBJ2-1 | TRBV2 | CASFRTGNVEQFF | TGTGCCAGCTTCCGGACAGGGAACGTTGAGCAGTTCTTC
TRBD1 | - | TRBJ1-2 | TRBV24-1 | CATSDTGQGRGYTF | TGTGCCACCAGTGATACGGGACAGGGCCGCGGCTACACCTTC
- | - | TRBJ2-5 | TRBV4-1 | CASSQSREETQYF | TGCGCCAGCAGCCAATCCAGGGAAGAGACCCAGTACTTC
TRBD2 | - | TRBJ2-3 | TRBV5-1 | CASSSGTSVPTDTQYF | TGCGCCAGCAGCTCGGGGACTAGCGTGCCCACAGATACGCAGTATTTT
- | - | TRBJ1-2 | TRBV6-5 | CASRKEPYGYTF | TGTGCCAGCAGAAAGGAGCCCTATGGCTACACCTTC
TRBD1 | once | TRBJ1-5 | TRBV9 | CASSADRGGQPQHF | TGTGCCAGCAGCGCGGACAGGGGAGGTCAGCCCCAGCATTTT
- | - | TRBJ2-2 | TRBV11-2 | CASSLERNTGELFF | TGTGCCAGCAGCTTAGAGAGGAACACCGGGGAGCTGTTTTTT
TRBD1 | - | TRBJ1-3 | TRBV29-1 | CSAQRDRGGNTIYF | TGCAGCGCTCAAAGGGACAGGGGAGGAAACACCATATATTTT
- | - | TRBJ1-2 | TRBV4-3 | CASSQATGTGYTF | TGCGCCAGCAGCCAAGCGACAGGTACTGGCTACACCTTC
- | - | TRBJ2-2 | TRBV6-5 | CASSRNTGELFF | TGTGCCAGCAGTCGGAACACCGGGGAGCTGTTTTTT
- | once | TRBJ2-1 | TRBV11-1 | CASSLSGEREQFF | TGTGCCAGCAGCCTCTCAGGGGAACGAGAGCAGTTCTTC